This entry lists 16 T cell receptor beta chains sequenced from one sample in a study of Ad26.COV2.S vaccination and SARS-CoV-2 variants. Using immunoSEQ multiplex PCR, the repertoire was profiled, and TCRdb retains in-frame clones only, with some absent. The sample holds 300,000 to 400,000 clones; roughly 87% are singletons and the top ten take roughly 3.1%. Treatment indicated: some 20 received Ad26.COV2.S at low or high dose, single or two shots; about 5 received placebo; per-sample allocation not given. After the first vaccine or placebo injection, samples were drawn on day 63. The sample here was peripheral blood, taken in a trial of Ad26.COV2.S vaccine versus placebo. The receptor set was obtained from a person aged 18-65 years who received the Ad26.COV2.S COVID-19 vaccine or a placebo.

The V gene is TRBV19, the J gene TRBJ2-7, with D uncertain. CDR1 is LNHDA and CDR2 is SQIVND in the germline V gene (reference sequence). This CDR3 region has 15 residues. The germline V and J ends were trimmed by 0 bases and 0 bases, with 9 bases remaining between them. DNA of the CDR3: TGTGCCAGTAGTATAGAAGACGGCAGCTCCTACGAGCAGTACTTC. The encoded protein is CASSIEDGSSYEQYF. Full variable domain (rest looked up from reference TRBV19 and TRBJ2-7): DGGITQSPKYLFRKEGQNVTLSCEQNLNHDAMYWYRQDPGQGLRLIYYSQIVNDFQKGDIAEGYSVSREKKESFPLTVTSAQKNPTAFYLCASSIEDGSSYEQYFGPGTRLTVT.

The rearrangement uses TRBV6-4 and TRBJ2-1; 9 nucleotides agree with TRBD2. In germline, CDR1 is MRHNA, CDR2 SNTAGT. The CDR3 length is 15 residues. The junction had 11 bases not matched to a gene; V was cut back by 8 bases and J by 6 bases. The CDR3 spells CASSPSAGGFNEQFF. For the CDR3, the DNA is TGTGCCAGCTCCCCCTCAGCGGGGGGCTTCAATGAGCAGTTCTTC.

The V gene is TRBV4-2, the J gene TRBJ2-5; D unresolved. Germline CDR1 is LGHNA and CDR2 is YNFKEQ. V was trimmed by 4 bases and J by 5 bases, leaving 11 bases between them. This CDR3 contains 13 residues. As DNA, the CDR3 is TGTGCCAGCAGCCCCTCCGCCTGGGAGACCCAGTACTTC. It yields the protein CASSPSAWETQYF.

This chain uses TRBV6-1 with TRBJ1-1; D not certain. From germline, CDR1 is MNHNS and CDR2 SASEGT. Trimming cost V 0 bases and J 1 base, with 6 bases left between them. This CDR3 has 14 residues. Here the CDR3 reads CASSEAYRNTEAFF. Here the CDR3 DNA reads TGTGCCAGCAGTGAAGCGTACAGGAACACTGAAGCTTTCTTT.

The rearrangement uses TRBV27 and TRBJ2-7; D uncertain. V shed 6 bases and J shed 2 bases, with 17 bases lying between them. CDR3 length: 15 amino acids. Germline lookup yields CDR1 MNHEY and CDR2 SMNVEV (reference sequence). CDR3 bases: TGTGCCAGCAGATACCGACCGGGCCCCACCTACGAGCAGTACTTC. Its translation is CASRYRPGPTYEQYF.

V usage is TRBV9 and J usage is TRBJ1-3; D is possibly TRBD1 (6 bases). Germline values: CDR1 SGDLS, CDR2 YYNGEE. CDR3 size: 15 residues. Deletions cut 0 bases from V and 2 bases from J, with 9 bases between. CDR3 amino acids: CASSVGGTPGNTIYF. CDR3 nucleotides: TGTGCCAGCAGCGTAGGGGGGACACCTGGAAACACCATATATTTT.

This clone was seen a handful of times. This specimen includes other DNA sequences encoding the same CDR3. V gene TRBV15 combines with J gene TRBJ1-5, with unresolved D. V was trimmed by 1 base and J by 4 bases, leaving 8 bases between them. Germline CDR1 and CDR2: LNHNV and YYDKDF (reference sequence). This CDR3 spans 14 amino acids. CDR3 nucleotides: TGTGCCACCAGCAGAGTGTTGGGGAATCAGCCCCAGCATTTT. It specifies CATSRVLGNQPQHF.

This chain connects TRBV7-8 to TRBJ2-5, with 10 nucleotides matching TRBD2. Trimming removed 7 bases from V and 5 bases from J; junction bases left unmatched: 4. Germline loops: CDR1 SGHVS, CDR2 FQNEAQ. CDR3 length: 13 amino acids. CDR3 DNA: TGTGCCAGCATAGCGGGGGGCCTGGAGACCCAGTACTTC. Protein product: CASIAGGLETQYF.

The chain couples TRBV4-1 to TRBJ2-3; the D gene is possibly TRBD2 (6 bases). This CDR3 has 19 amino acids. Germline-derived CDR1 and CDR2 are MGHRA and YSYEKL. Deletions cut 0 bases from V and 0 bases from J, with 19 bases between. The CDR3 nucleotides read TGCGCCAGCAGCCAAGATGGCGGGATGGGCCTGGCTAGCACAGATACGCAGTATTTT. Protein product: CASSQDGGMGLASTDTQYF.

The CDR3 is CASSPGRRTGRYEQYF. CDR3 coding DNA: TGTGCCAGCAGCCCCGGCCGGAGGACAGGGCGATACGAGCAGTACTTC. The chain carries TRBV7-6 and TRBJ2-7; 8 bases are shared with TRBD1. J was trimmed by 4 bases and V by 5 bases; bases with no gene match: 13. CDR3 size: 16 residues. Germline lookup yields CDR1 SGHVS and CDR2 FNYEAQ.

CDR3 protein: CASSRTGENTEAFF. CDR3 sequence (DNA): TGCGCCAGCAGTAGGACAGGAGAGAACACTGAAGCTTTCTTT. The chain has TRBV10-2 and TRBJ1-1, with 7 bases lining up with TRBD1. CDR1 WSHSY and CDR2 SAAADI come from the germline V gene. The V and J ends lost 5 bases and 1 base, in that order; junction bases with no gene match: 4. There are 14 residues in the CDR3.

V is TRBV4-1 and J is TRBJ1-5; D remains ambiguous. The ends were cut back, 1 base at V and 7 bases at J, with 14 bases in the middle. Germline lookup yields CDR1 MGHRA and CDR2 YSYEKL. CDR3 length: 15 amino acids. The CDR3 is CASSQGDRLAQPQHF. CDR3 sequence (DNA): TGCGCCAGCAGCCAAGGCGATAGGCTGGCGCAGCCCCAGCATTTT.

V usage is TRBV5-1 and J usage is TRBJ1-2; D gene unclear. The CDR3 length is 14 residues. The V gene's germline CDR1 is SGHRS and CDR2 YFSETQ. The V gene lost 0 bases and the J gene lost 0 bases, with 6 bases spanning the gap. The CDR3 region has the DNA TGCGCCAGCAGCTTGGAACCTACTAACTATGGCTACACCTTC. It encodes CASSLEPTNYGYTF.

The V and J genes are TRBV18 and TRBJ1-5; possibly TRBD1 for D (6 bases). The CDR3 totals 18 residues. Trimming removed 2 bases at V and 0 bases at J, with 17 bases between. CDR1 is KGHSH, CDR2 LQKENI, per germline. The CDR3 reads CASSPTVGGRGSNQPQHF. CDR3 coding DNA: TGTGCCAGCTCACCAACCGTTGGGGGGCGCGGTAGCAATCAGCCCCAGCATTTT.

This clone showed up just once. The rearrangement uses TRBV12-3 or TRBV12-4 and TRBJ1-5; 9 nucleotides line up with TRBD1. The trim removed 5 bases at V and 11 bases at J, leaving 1 base unmatched. The CDR3 extends over 11 amino acids. The DNA for the CDR3 is TGTGCCAGCAGTCGACAGGGGGCCCAGCATTTT. Protein: CASSRQGAQHF.

The gene calls are TRBV19 and TRBJ1-6; tentatively, D is TRBD1 (5 bases). The V and J ends lost 4 bases and 7 bases respectively, with 17 bases between them. Germline loops: CDR1 LNHDA, CDR2 SQIVND (reference sequence). The CDR3 has 16 residues. CDR3 sequence reads: CASSNDRQRLNSPLHF. DNA for the CDR3: TGTGCCAGTAGTAATGACCGACAGAGACTCAATTCACCCCTCCACTTT. Full variable domain (missing parts from reference TRBV19 and TRBJ1-6): DGGITQSPKYLFRKEGQNVTLSCEQNLNHDAMYWYRQDPGQGLRLIYYSQIVNDFQKGDIAEGYSVSREKKESFPLTVTSAQKNPTAFYLCASSNDRQRLNSPLHFGNGTRLTVT.